This T cell receptor (beta chain) comes out of a study of CXCR3-negative and CXCR3-positive naive CD8 T cells. Germline lookup yields CDR1 LNHDA and CDR2 SQIVND (reference sequence). The CDR3 sequence is 15 residues long. The study, taken as a whole, reports: Greater hydrophobicity was found in TRB CDR3s of CXCR3-positive naive cells than of CXCR3-negative naive cells.

Remarks on this clonotype: Antigen unknown.

Researchers sorted roughly 310,000 cells of each CD8+ T cell subset in triplicate. UMI-labeled 5' RACE yielded the TRB cDNA libraries. TCRdb re-called the 5' RACE reads, yielding one record per CDR3 amino acid sequence without DNA. Its clone listing holds approximately 100,000 distinct CDR3 sequences. The specimen was naive CXCR3+ CD8+ T cells from blood. Noted subset: CD45RO-CCR7+CD27+CD95- naive CD8+ T cells expressing CXCR3 (TNR3+). The clonotype originates from a human donor in good health. Some clones in this sample may be carry-over from other donors' samples. The chain is built from TRBV19 and TRBJ2-7; TCRdb's D gene call, TRBD1, goes unchecked for lack of DNA. CDR3 sequence: CASSISPGTAYEQYF. Supplemented by reference TRBV19 and TRBJ2-7, the full variable domain reads DGGITQSPKYLFRKEGQNVTLSCEQNLNHDAMYWYRQDPGQGLRLIYYSQIVNDFQKGDIAEGYSVSREKKESFPLTVTSAQKNPTAFYLCASSISPGTAYEQYFGPGTRLTVT.